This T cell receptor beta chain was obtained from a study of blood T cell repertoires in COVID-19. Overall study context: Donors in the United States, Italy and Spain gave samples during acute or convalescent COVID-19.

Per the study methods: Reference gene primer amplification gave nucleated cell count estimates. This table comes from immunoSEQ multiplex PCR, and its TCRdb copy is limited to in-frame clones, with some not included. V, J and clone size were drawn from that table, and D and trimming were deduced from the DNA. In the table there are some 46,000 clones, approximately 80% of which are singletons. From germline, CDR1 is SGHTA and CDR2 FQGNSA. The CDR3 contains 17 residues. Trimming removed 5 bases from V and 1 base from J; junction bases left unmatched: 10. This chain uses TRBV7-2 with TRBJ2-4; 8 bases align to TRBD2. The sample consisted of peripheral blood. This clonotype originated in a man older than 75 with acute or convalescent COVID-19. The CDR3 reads CASSPLRPGGAKNIQYF. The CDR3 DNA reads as TGTGCCAGCAGCCCCCTCCGTCCGGGAGGGGCCAAAAACATTCAGTACTTC.